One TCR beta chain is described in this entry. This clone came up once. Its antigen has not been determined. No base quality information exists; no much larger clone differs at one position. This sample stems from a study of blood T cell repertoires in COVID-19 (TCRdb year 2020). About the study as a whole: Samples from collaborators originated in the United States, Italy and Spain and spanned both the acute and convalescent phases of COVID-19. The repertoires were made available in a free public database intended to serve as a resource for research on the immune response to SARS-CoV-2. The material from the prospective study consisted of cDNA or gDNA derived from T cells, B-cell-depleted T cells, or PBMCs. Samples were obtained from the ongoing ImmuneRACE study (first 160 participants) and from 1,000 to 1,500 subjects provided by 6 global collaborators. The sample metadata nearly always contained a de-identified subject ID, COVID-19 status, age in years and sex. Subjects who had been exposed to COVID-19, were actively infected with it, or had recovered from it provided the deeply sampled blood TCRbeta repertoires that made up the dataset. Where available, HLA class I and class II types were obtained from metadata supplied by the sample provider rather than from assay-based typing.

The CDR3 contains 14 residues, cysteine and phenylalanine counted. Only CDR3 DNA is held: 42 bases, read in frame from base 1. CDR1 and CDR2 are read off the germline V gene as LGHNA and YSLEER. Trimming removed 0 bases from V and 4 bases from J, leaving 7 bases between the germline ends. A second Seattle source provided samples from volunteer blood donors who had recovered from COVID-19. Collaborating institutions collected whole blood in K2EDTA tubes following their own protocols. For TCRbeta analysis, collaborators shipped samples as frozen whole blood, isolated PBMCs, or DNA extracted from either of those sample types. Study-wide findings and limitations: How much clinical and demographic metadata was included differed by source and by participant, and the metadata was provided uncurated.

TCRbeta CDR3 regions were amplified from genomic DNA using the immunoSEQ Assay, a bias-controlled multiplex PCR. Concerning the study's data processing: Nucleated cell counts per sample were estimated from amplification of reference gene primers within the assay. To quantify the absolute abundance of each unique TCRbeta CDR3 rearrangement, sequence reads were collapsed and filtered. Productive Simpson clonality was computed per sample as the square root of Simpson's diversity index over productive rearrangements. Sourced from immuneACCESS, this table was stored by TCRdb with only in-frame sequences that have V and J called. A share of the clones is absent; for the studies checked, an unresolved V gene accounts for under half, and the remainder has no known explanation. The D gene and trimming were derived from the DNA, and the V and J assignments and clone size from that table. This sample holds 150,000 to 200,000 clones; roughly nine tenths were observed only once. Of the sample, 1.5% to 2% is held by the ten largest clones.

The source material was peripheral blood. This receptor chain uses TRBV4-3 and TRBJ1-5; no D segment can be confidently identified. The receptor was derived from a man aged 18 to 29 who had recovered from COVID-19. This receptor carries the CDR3 CASSQDRENQPQHF. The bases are TGCGCCAGCAGCCAAGATAGGGAGAATCAGCCCCAGCATTTT.